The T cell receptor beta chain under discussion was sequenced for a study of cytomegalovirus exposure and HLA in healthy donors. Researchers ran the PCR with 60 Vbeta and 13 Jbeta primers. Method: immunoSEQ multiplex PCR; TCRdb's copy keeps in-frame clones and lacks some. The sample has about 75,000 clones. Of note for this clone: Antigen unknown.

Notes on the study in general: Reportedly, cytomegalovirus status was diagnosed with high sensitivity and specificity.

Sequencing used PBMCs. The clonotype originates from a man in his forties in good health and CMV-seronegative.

The chain's CDR3 is CASSAEARAALSGNTIYF. Here the CDR3 DNA reads TGTGCCAGCAGCGCCGAGGCCAGGGCCGCGTTATCTGGAAACACCATATATTTT. J is TRBJ1-3 and V is TRBV9, with TRBD1 as a possible D gene (5 bases). V was trimmed by 3 bases and J by 1 base, leaving 20 bases between them. CDR1 SGDLS and CDR2 YYNGEE come from the germline V gene. The CDR3 runs to 18 residues.